This T cell receptor beta chain was found in a study of cytomegalovirus exposure and HLA in healthy donors. Looked up from germline, CDR1 is MNHEY and CDR2 is SVGAGI. Trimming removed 7 bases from V and 4 bases from J, with 5 bases in between. The CDR3 has 10 residues. PCR involved 60 Vbeta and 13 Jbeta primers. Produced via immunoSEQ multiplex PCR; TCRdb's table is partial and in-frame only. The data contain approximately 190,000 clones, 84% of them singletons. Input material: PBMCs. The TCR was taken from a woman between 45 and 65 years old in good health and CMV-seropositive. The chain links TRBV6-5 to TRBJ2-7; D call uncertain. The CDR3 is CASIEYEQYF. DNA of the CDR3: TGTGCCAGCATAGAGTACGAGCAGTACTTC.